Listed below are T cell receptor beta chains from one sample, sequenced in a study of T cells in localized non-small cell lung cancer. Produced via immunoSEQ multiplex PCR; TCRdb's table is partial and in-frame only. The sample holds about 6,400 clones; about 87% are singletons and the top ten take roughly 17%. Sequences were derived from peripheral blood, sampled before any cancer treatment. All receptors come from an older male donor with stage I lung adenocarcinoma. The CDR3 runs from the conserved cysteine through the conserved F or W. The D gene is left open where the match is weak. Size values are once, few and many counts, or a class for expanded clones, and some rows have none.

J gene	V gene	D gene	clone size	CDR3 protein	CDR3 DNA
TRBJ2-5	TRBV5-1	TRBD1	-	CASSLARQGRTETQYF	TGCGCCAGCAGCTTGGCCCGACAGGGACGCACGGAGACCCAGTACTTC
TRBJ2-3	TRBV6-6	-	few	CASNLDSITDTQYF	TGTGCCAGCAACCTGGACAGCATCACAGATACGCAGTATTTT
TRBJ2-2	TRBV19	-	-	CASSIVDGARGELFF	TGTGCCAGTAGTATAGTGGACGGAGCGCGGGGGGAGCTGTTTTTT
TRBJ1-5	TRBV6-5	-	-	CASSSGSLLPQHF	TGTGCCAGCAGTTCAGGGAGTCTCCTGCCCCAGCATTTT
TRBJ2-5	TRBV2	-	once	CASSEGRLQETQYF	TGTGCCAGCTCGGAGGGACGACTCCAAGAGACCCAGTACTTC
TRBJ2-3	TRBV6-4	TRBD2	-	CASSPTSGSTDTQYF	TGTGCCAGCAGCCCGACTAGCGGGTCCACAGATACGCAGTATTTT
TRBJ1-6	TRBV6-5	TRBD1	-	CASRSGQLGSPLHF	TGTGCCAGCAGATCGGGACAGTTAGGTTCACCCCTCCACTTT
TRBJ2-7	TRBV10-3	TRBD2	-	CATLPSGRIPSYEQYF	TGTGCCACCCTGCCTAGCGGGAGGATTCCCTCCTACGAGCAGTACTTC
TRBJ2-3	TRBV7-2	-	-	CASSLARLPGTDTQYF	TGTGCCAGCAGCTTAGCGCGGCTGCCAGGCACAGATACGCAGTATTTT
TRBJ2-3	TRBV19	-	once	CASSIDRARGTDTQYF	TGTGCCAGTAGTATAGATCGGGCGAGGGGCACAGATACGCAGTATTTT
TRBJ2-1	TRBV11-2	TRBD1	-	CASSLLQGLNEQFF	TGTGCCAGCAGCCTCTTACAGGGGTTGAATGAGCAGTTCTTC
TRBJ1-5	TRBV12-5	TRBD1	once	CASGQTGVGNQPQHF	TGTGCTAGTGGACAGACAGGGGTTGGCAATCAGCCCCAGCATTTT
TRBJ2-7	TRBV6-6	-	-	CASSLGQLSYEQYF	TGTGCCAGCAGTCTTGGACAGCTCTCCTACGAGCAGTACTTC
TRBJ1-1	TRBV10-3	-	-	CAISEFPPEGPNTEAFF	TGTGCCATCAGTGAGTTCCCTCCGGAGGGGCCAAACACTGAAGCTTTCTTT
TRBJ2-3	TRBV9	-	-	CASSVGRIGRLTDTQYF	TGTGCCAGCAGCGTCGGTCGAATCGGCAGATTAACAGATACGCAGTATTTT
TRBJ1-1	TRBV10-3	-	-	CAINRATSEAFF	TGTGCCATCAACAGGGCGACAAGTGAAGCTTTCTTT
TRBJ2-3	TRBV12-5	-	-	CASGLVLSGTSMQYF	TGTGCTAGTGGTTTGGTACTATCCGGGACCTCTATGCAGTATTTT
TRBJ2-3	TRBV14	TRBD1	-	CASRGRGTDTQYF	TGTGCCAGCAGGGGCAGGGGGACAGATACGCAGTATTTT
TRBJ1-4	TRBV6-5	-	-	CASRRGRGTNEKLFF	TGTGCCAGCAGAAGGGGGAGGGGAACTAATGAAAAACTGTTTTTT
TRBJ1-1	TRBV29-1	-	-	CSVEDRPTEAFF	TGCAGCGTTGAAGATCGGCCCACTGAAGCTTTCTTT
TRBJ1-4	TRBV5-1	TRBD1	-	CASSGIGTGFFANEKLFF	TGCGCCAGCAGCGGAATCGGGACAGGGTTTTTTGCTAATGAAAAACTGTTTTTT
TRBJ2-3	TRBV6-1	-	once	CASSDPFDTDTQYF	TGTGCCAGCAGTGATCCTTTCGACACAGATACGCAGTATTTT
TRBJ2-2	TRBV27	TRBD1	-	CASSLTGDRVTGELFF	TGTGCCAGCAGTTTAACAGGGGACAGGGTAACCGGGGAGCTGTTTTTT
TRBJ1-1	TRBV2	-	once	CASGGLEDTEAFF	TGTGCCAGCGGCGGCTTGGAGGACACTGAAGCTTTCTTT
TRBJ2-2	TRBV7-9	-	-	CASLYVETGELFF	TGTGCCAGCCTATATGTCGAGACCGGGGAGCTGTTTTTT
TRBJ2-2	TRBV18	-	-	CASSHGGRAQGELFF	TGTGCCAGCTCACACGGTGGCCGCGCCCAAGGGGAGCTGTTTTTT
TRBJ2-3	TRBV19	-	once	CASSTVWEDTQYF	TGTGCCAGTAGTACAGTCTGGGAAGATACGCAGTATTTT
TRBJ1-5	TRBV2	-	-	CASKDSYQPQHF	TGTGCCAGCAAAGACAGCTATCAGCCCCAGCATTTT
TRBJ2-7	TRBV9	TRBD2	-	CASSTLGLAGEDEQCF	TGTGCCAGCAGCACTCTGGGACTAGCGGGAGAGGACGAGCAGTGCTTC